These 30 T cell receptor beta chains were all obtained from the same sample, sequenced in a study of T-cell reconstitution after alpha-beta-depleted transplantation in children. Unique molecular identifiers featured in how the TCRbeta library was prepared. TCRdb reprocessed the PCR reads via MiXCR and lists one record per CDR3 protein. The sample includes 200,000 to 250,000 distinct CDR3 sequences, about 11% seen only once; the top ten take 28%. Sample: PBMCs, taken before TCRalphabeta/CD19-depleted stem cell transplant. These receptors were collected from a child younger than two with acute myeloid leukemia, due to receive a stem cell transplant.

This clonotype came up many times. This chain links TRBV25-1 with TRBJ2-5, with 11 bases fitting TRBD1. V was clipped by 4 bases and J by 0 bases; unmatched bases: 4. The CDR3 has 16 amino acids. Looked up from germline, CDR1 is MGHDK and CDR2 is SYGVNS. The CDR3 here is CASSARDRGYQETQYF. The DNA for the CDR3 is TGTGCCAGCAGTGCCCGGGACAGGGGGTACCAAGAGACCCAGTACTTC.

This clonotype was seen only a few times. The J gene is TRBJ1-2, the V gene TRBV12-3 or TRBV12-4; 11 nucleotides line up with TRBD1. The junction had 10 bases not matched to a gene; V was cut back by 6 bases and J by 1 base. The CDR3 runs 17 residues. The CDR3 coding sequence is TGTGCCAGCAGCCTCTCCCGGACAGGGGGCGTTAACTATGGCTACACCTTC. It specifies CASSLSRTGGVNYGYTF.

This clonotype turned up a few times. The chain links TRBV20-1 to TRBJ1-2; 10 bases line up with TRBD1. V gave up 6 bases and J gave up 5 bases; unmatched junction bases: 6. Germline loops: CDR1 DFQATT, CDR2 SNEGSKA (reference sequence). This CDR3 is built from 13 residues. CDR3 bases: TGCAGTGCCAAGACAGGGGGCGGGTATGGCTACACCTTC. Its translation: CSAKTGGGYGYTF.

This clonotype was seen at least ten times. The chain has TRBV5-5 and TRBJ2-2; TRBD1 matches at 7 bases. The germline V gene encodes CDR1 SGHKS and CDR2 YYEKEE (reference sequence). The CDR3 has 14 residues. V dropped 4 bases and J dropped 4; count of bases not matched to a gene: 4. This chain's CDR3 is CASSPGQFTGELFF. Here the CDR3 DNA reads TGTGCCAGCAGCCCGGGACAGTTCACCGGGGAGCTGTTTTTT.

This clonotype has ten or more counts. The chain recombines TRBV20-1 with TRBJ2-1; TRBD2 matches 8 bases. In germline, CDR1 is DFQATT, CDR2 SNEGSKA (reference sequence). The CDR3 consists of 14 residues. After removal of 6 bases from V and 10 bases from J, the junction contained 14 bases not matched to a gene. As DNA, the CDR3 is TGCAGTGCCATAGGACTAGCTAGCCCTCGCGAGCAGTTCTTC. This encodes CSAIGLASPREQFF.

This clonotype was observed many times. The rearrangement links TRBV6-1 to TRBJ2-3; D is perhaps TRBD2 (6 bases). V lost 2 bases to trimming and J lost 2 bases, with 8 bases between them. CDR1 and CDR2 from the germline V gene are MNHNS and SASEGT. The CDR3 contains 14 residues. The CDR3 nucleotides are TGTGCCAGCAGTGAACGGGACTCCACAGATACGCAGTATTTT. It translates to CASSERDSTDTQYF.

In its sample, this clonotype was seen many times. V is TRBV30 and J is TRBJ1-5; D gene ambiguous. The V end was cut by 2 bases, the J end by 0 bases, with 5 bases between. In germline, CDR1 is GTSNPN, CDR2 SVGIG (reference sequence). The CDR3 is made up of 13 amino acids. DNA of the CDR3: TGTGCCTGGAGTCGGGATAGCAATCAGCCCCAGCATTTT. It specifies CAWSRDSNQPQHF.

This clonotype was counted many times. V gene TRBV20-1 combines with J gene TRBJ1-6, with 9 positions matching TRBD1. Looked up from germline, CDR1 is DFQATT and CDR2 is SNEGSKA (reference sequence). Trimming removed 3 bases from V and 5 bases from J; junction bases left unmatched: 2. The CDR3 is 14 amino acids. Here the CDR3 DNA reads TGCAGTGCTAGCAGGGACAGGGATAATTCACCCCTCCACTTT. Translation gives CSASRDRDNSPLHF.

This clonotype appeared many times. This rearrangement joins TRBV19 to TRBJ2-1, with D possibly TRBD2 on 6 matching bases. The length of the CDR3 is 15 residues. CDR1 is LNHDA, CDR2 SQIVND, per germline (reference sequence). The ends were cut back, 8 bases at V and 2 bases at J, with 16 bases in the middle. CDR3 nucleotide sequence: TGTGCCAGTCGCCCGACTAGTAGGGCCTACAATGAGCAGTTCTTC. Translation gives CASRPTSRAYNEQFF.

With respect to this clonotype: Just one base apart from a much larger clone, this may be a read error. This sequence joins TRBV12-3 or TRBV12-4 and TRBJ2-7; D may be TRBD1 or TRBD2 (6 bases each). CDR3 size: 13 residues. CDR3 in DNA: TGTACCAGCAACCTGAGGGGGGCGGGCGAGCAGTACTTC. Translation: CTSNLRGAGEQYF.

To note about this clonotype: At one of its ends the junction is not consistent with the germline gene, which may arise from a read error. The chain recombines TRBV9 with TRBJ2-2; D is possibly TRBD1 or TRBD2 (5 bases each). Germline CDR1 SGDLS, CDR2 YYNGEE. The CDR3 sequence is 15 residues long. The CDR3 region is CASSVGTLNTGELFF. The CDR3 DNA reads TGCGCCAGCAGCGTCGGGACCTTGAACACCGGGGAGCTGTTTTTT.

Ten or more counts support this clonotype. This chain connects TRBV7-9 to TRBJ2-1, with D perhaps matching TRBD1 (5 bases). In germline, CDR1 is SEHNR, CDR2 FQNEAQ (reference sequence). The CDR3 is 13 amino acids. V was shortened by 6 bases and J by 4 bases, with 10 bases between the two germline ends. The CDR3 DNA reads TGTGCCAGCAGAACTGACAGATACAATGAGCAGTTCTTC. Translating gives CASRTDRYNEQFF. The complete variable domain, with remaining parts taken from reference TRBV7-9 and TRBJ2-1, reads DTGVSQNPRHKITKRGQNVTFRCDPISEHNRLYWYRQTLGQGPEFLTYFQNEAQLEKSRLLSDRFSAERPKGSFSTLEIQRTEQGDSAMYLCASRTDRYNEQFFGPGTRLTVL.

This clonotype was counted many times. The CDR3 bases are TGCGCCAGCAGCCGAAACCGGGATAGCGCGTCAGATAGAGATACGCAGTATTTT. It yields the protein CASSRNRDSASDRDTQYF. The J gene is TRBJ2-3, the V gene TRBV4-3, with a weak D call TRBD2 (5 bases). The germline V and J ends were trimmed by 4 bases and 5 bases, with 25 bases remaining between them. CDR1 is LGHNA, CDR2 YSLEER, per germline. CDR3 size: 18 residues.

This chain joins TRBV30 and TRBJ1-2, with a weak D call TRBD1 (5 bases). CDR3 size: 14 residues. Trimming removed 3 bases from V and 6 bases from J, with 17 bases in between. Germline V lookup: CDR1 GTSNPN, CDR2 SVGIG (reference sequence). The CDR3 nucleotides are TGTGCCTGGAGCCTTTACGGGGGGACTCATGGCTACACCTTC. It translates to CAWSLYGGTHGYTF.

This clonotype was counted between two and nine times. The chain employs TRBV11-2 and TRBJ1-1, with D maybe TRBD1 (6 bases). There are 14 residues in the CDR3. V was shortened by 6 bases and J by 6 bases, with 17 bases between the two germline ends. The germline gives CDR1 SGHAT, CDR2 FQNNGV. The CDR3: CASSYQTGHAEAFF. CDR3 nucleotide sequence: TGTGCCAGCAGTTATCAAACAGGGCACGCTGAAGCTTTCTTT.

V usage is TRBV20-1 and J usage is TRBJ2-7; 10 positions match TRBD2. The CDR3 runs 15 residues. The germline gives CDR1 DFQATT, CDR2 SNEGSKA (reference sequence). Trimming at V came to 6 bases and at J to 1 base, leaving 9 bases not matched to a gene. CDR3 amino acids: CSAPSGGSQSYEQYF. The DNA for the CDR3 is TGCAGTGCGCCTAGCGGGGGCTCCCAATCCTACGAGCAGTACTTC.

Ten or more counts support this clonotype. The rearrangement links TRBV3-1 to TRBJ2-1; D unresolved. Germline V gives CDR1 LGHDT, CDR2 YNNKEL (reference sequence). The CDR3 has 14 amino acids. V gave up 0 bases and J gave up 5 bases, with 8 bases separating them. The CDR3 DNA reads TGTGCCAGCAGCCAAGAGGGATGGCACAATGAGCAGTTCTTC. Translation: CASSQEGWHNEQFF.

There are many counts of this clonotype. V and J are TRBV5-1 and TRBJ2-5; 7 nucleotides align to TRBD1. Losses at the gene ends were 0 bases for V and 2 bases for J; bases not matched to a gene: 1. The CDR3 is 14 residues long. Germline V lookup: CDR1 SGHRS, CDR2 YFSETQ. This chain's CDR3 is CASSLVQGQETQYF. The CDR3 nucleotides read TGCGCCAGCAGCTTGGTACAGGGGCAAGAGACCCAGTACTTC.

This clonotype was picked up a small number of times. This chain links TRBV12-3 or TRBV12-4 with TRBJ2-5; no reliable D call. The CDR3 has 15 amino acids. V lost 0 bases and J lost 1, with 9 bases in between. For the CDR3, the DNA is TGTGCCAGCAGTTTAGCGAACACTGGCCAAGAGACCCAGTACTTC. Its translation: CASSLANTGQETQYF.

This clonotype was detected many times. The chain is built from TRBV7-6 and TRBJ2-5; D may be TRBD2 (5 bases). CDR3 length: 16 amino acids. Germline assignment: CDR1 SGHVS and CDR2 FNYEAQ. V lost 1 base, J lost 5 bases, and 17 bases lay in between. The CDR3 loop is CASSLGVTRRTETQYF. DNA for the CDR3: TGTGCCAGCAGCTTAGGCGTGACAAGGAGGACGGAGACCCAGTACTTC.

In its sample, this clonotype was seen many times. The rearrangement joins TRBV28 to TRBJ1-1; 10 nucleotides line up with TRBD1. CDR3 length: 15 amino acids. V dropped 5 bases and J dropped 0; count of bases not matched to a gene: 3. CDR1 and CDR2 from the germline V gene are MDHEN and SYDVKM. As DNA, the CDR3 is TGTGCCAGCAGTCTAGGGACAGGGGTGAACACTGAAGCTTTCTTT. It is translated as CASSLGTGVNTEAFF.

This clonotype was recorded at least ten times. V gene TRBV12-3 or TRBV12-4 combines with J gene TRBJ1-6; D remains ambiguous. Trimming removed 3 bases at V and 2 bases at J, with 5 bases between. This CDR3 contains 14 residues. The CDR3 bases are TGTGCCAGCAGTTTCCGTCCCTATAATTCACCCCTCCACTTT. Translated: CASSFRPYNSPLHF.

About this clonotype: This may stem from a read error, because a much larger clone lies one nucleotide away. The chain has TRBV10-3 and TRBJ2-7; 8 bases are shared with TRBD2. From germline, CDR1 is ENHRY and CDR2 SYGVKD. The V and J ends lost 5 bases and 5 bases, in that order; junction bases with no gene match: 11. The CDR3 spans 15 residues. CDR3 coding DNA: TGTGCCATCAGTCAAGGCTCAGCGGGAGAGAACGAGCAGTACTTC. Residues: CAISQGSAGENEQYF.

This clonotype was observed at least ten times. V is TRBV7-2 and J is TRBJ1-5; D is unresolved. Germline V gene sequence: CDR1 SGHTA, CDR2 FQGNSA. With 2 bases removed from V and 7 bases from J, the gap between germline ends came to 12 bases. The CDR3 spans 14 residues. As DNA, the CDR3 is TGTGCCAGCAGCTTAACGTGGGCGGGGCAGCCCCAGCATTTT. Its protein is CASSLTWAGQPQHF.

This clonotype was observed many times. The V call is TRBV15, the J call TRBJ2-2; 7 nucleotides match TRBD2. The CDR3 length is 16 residues. Trimming at V came to 5 bases and at J to 3 bases, leaving 9 bases not matched to a gene. CDR1 LNHNV and CDR2 YYDKDF come from the germline V gene (reference sequence). The CDR3: CATSGWSGDHTGELFF. The CDR3 DNA reads as TGTGCCACCAGCGGATGGAGCGGGGATCACACCGGGGAGCTGTTTTTT.

V is TRBV23-1 and J is TRBJ2-7; the match to TRBD1 covers 8 bases. TRBV23-1 is reported as an ORF; its role is uncertain. Trimming removed 11 bases from V and 3 bases from J; junction bases left unmatched: 18. The CDR3 covers 16 residues. The DNA of the CDR3 is TGCGCCGCCCAGAACTCCGGGACAGGTGGGGACTACGAGCAGTACTTC. Residues: CAAQNSGTGGDYEQYF.

This clonotype was counted at least ten times. This sequence joins TRBV4-3 and TRBJ2-3; D is unresolved. Germline CDR1 LGHNA, CDR2 YSLEER. This CDR3 is built from 17 residues. V lost 0 bases to trimming and J lost 0 bases, with 13 bases between them. Here the CDR3 DNA reads TGCGCCAGCAGCCAAGAACCTAGTCTTTTTAGCACAGATACGCAGTATTTT. Encoded protein: CASSQEPSLFSTDTQYF.

Only a few counts were recorded for this clonotype. The chain has TRBV28 and TRBJ2-5, with D hard to call. V was clipped by 3 bases and J by 5 bases, with 13 bases between them. Germline CDR1 MDHEN, CDR2 SYDVKM. CDR3 length: 14 residues. The DNA of the CDR3 is TGTGCCAGCAGTTTCCCGAGAAGTTGGGAGACCCAGTACTTC. It specifies CASSFPRSWETQYF.

V and J are TRBV20-1 and TRBJ2-6; D may be TRBD1 or TRBD2 (5 bases each). Trimming shortened V by 5 bases and J by 4 bases, and 21 bases separated the two germline ends. Germline assignment: CDR1 DFQATT and CDR2 SNEGSKA (reference sequence). The CDR3 extends over 17 amino acids. The CDR3 DNA follows: TGCAGTGCTTACGGGGCTACTAGTAACGCGGGGGCCAACGTCCTGACTTTC. Encoded protein: CSAYGATSNAGANVLTF.

This clonotype was seen repeatedly, ten times or more. The chain has TRBV20-1 and TRBJ2-7; 7 bases agree with TRBD2. Trimming cost V 3 bases and J 2 bases; bases outside gene matches: 4. In germline, CDR1 is DFQATT, CDR2 SNEGSKA (reference sequence). The CDR3 spans 13 residues. The CDR3 loop reads CSASEGLPYEQYF. CDR3 DNA: TGCAGTGCTAGCGAGGGACTACCCTACGAGCAGTACTTC.